This TCR beta chain was retrieved from a study of Graves' ophthalmopathy and Graves' hyperthyroidism. Excluded: other autoimmune disease, uncontrolled infection, pregnancy or lactation. The sequenced template was RNA, covering the TCR beta CDR3 region. The first-round RT-PCR employed HTBI primers together with the Qiagen OneStep RT-PCR kit. A multiplex PCR was then performed as the second round. MiXCR, run by TCRdb on the multiplex PCR reads, gives a single entry per CDR3 protein. The data hold fewer than 600,000 distinct CDR3 sequences, with around an eighth observed a single time. The germline V gene has CDR1 GTSNPN and CDR2 SVGIG (reference sequence). Between the trimmed V and J ends, which lost 3 bases and 0 bases, there was a span of 12 bases. This CDR3 comprises 15 residues.

The sample taken for sequencing was blood. The chain has TRBV30 and TRBJ2-4; perhaps TRBD1 as D (6 bases). This TCR was recovered from a woman aged 25 to 45 with Graves' ophthalmopathy. The CDR3: CAWSRGGLAKNIQYF. CDR3 DNA sequence: TGTGCCTGGAGCCGAGGGGGTCTAGCCAAAAACATTCAGTACTTC.